This TCR beta chain was captured in a study of CD8 T cells in Susac syndrome. Trimming removed 5 bases from V and 9 bases from J; junction bases left unmatched: 20. CDR1 is MDHEN, CDR2 SYDVKM, per germline. There are 18 residues in the CDR3. When the RNA was reverse transcribed, random hexamers were used with an input of about 0.5 to 1 ug. TCR beta CDR3 was amplified by immunoSEQ multiplex PCR. This amplification extended across 54 Vbeta and 13 Jbeta segments. TCRdb re-called the immunoSEQ multiplex PCR reads through MiXCR, storing one row per CDR3 protein. Counted here are about 290,000 distinct CDR3 sequences, roughly 85% occurring once; the ten biggest clones make up about 0.22%. Points from the study as a whole: An acknowledgment was made by the study that its TCR sequencing and HLA analysis involved relatively few individuals.

Sequencing of TCR beta was undertaken in CD8+ and CD4+ T cells derived from blood. As to this clonotype: As yet, its antigen is unknown.

This sequence joins TRBV28 and TRBJ2-4; TRBD1 agrees at 9 bases. The sequencing sample was made of CD8+ T cells from PBMCs. The sequence was obtained from a human donor with multiple sclerosis. CDR3 in amino acids: CASSIEPGQGPHKTIQYF. The CDR3 region has the DNA TGTGCCAGCAGTATAGAACCGGGACAGGGACCCCATAAGACCATTCAGTACTTC.